This T cell receptor beta chain was captured by sequencing in a study of T-cell reconstitution after alpha-beta-depleted transplantation in children. The TCRbeta library was prepared with unique molecular identifiers. TCRdb analysed the PCR reads with MiXCR anew, one entry per CDR3 protein. The table shows 440,000 or so distinct CDR3 sequences, with 43% occurring only once. This clonotype was observed a handful of times. The antigen is unknown. Overall study findings and caveats: For some patients, TCRbeta diversity was high at day 60 because of recipient T cells and thymic progenitors that survived. T-cell counts and diversity at one year post-transplant came mainly from newly produced T cells. Expanded clones from the graft, numbering several hundred, reportedly supplied alpha-beta T cells about two months after transplant.

This CDR3 spans 13 amino acids. V was pared by 6 bases and J by 6 bases, with 12 bases between. The rearrangement links TRBV12-3 or TRBV12-4 to TRBJ2-1; D might be TRBD1 or TRBD2, each matching 5 bases. The sequencing used PBMCs, collected before TCRalphabeta/CD19-depleted stem cell transplant. This clonotype originated in a girl aged 2 to 10 with aplastic anemia, due to receive a stem cell transplant. CDR3 in DNA: TGTGCCAGCAGCCGTGGGGGTTCCAATGAGCAGTTCTTC. It translates to CASSRGGSNEQFF.